The subject of this entry is one TCR beta chain. Through a sample-barcoded 5' primer and a J-beta primer mix, a second PCR was run for roughly 6 to 12 cycles. TCRdb re-derived calls from the 5' RACE reads in MiXCR, one entry per CDR3 protein. This table holds about 1,600,000 distinct CDR3 sequences, roughly 45% found once. This sample stems from a study of blood T cells in healthy people across ages. Isolation recovered at least 7 million PBMCs from every sample. This CDR3 comprises 14 residues. Germline V CDR1 and CDR2: SNHLY, FYNNEI. Trimming took 6 bases from V and 6 from J, leaving 17 bases between them.

The sequencing sample was made of blood. J is TRBJ1-2 and V is TRBV2; TRBD1 is a possible D gene (5 bases). This TCR was sampled from a young woman in good health. CDR3 bases: TGTGCCAGCAGCCTACTTGGGGGTCAGGATGGCTACACCTTC. Amino acid sequence: CASSLLGGQDGYTF. The complete variable domain, with remaining parts taken from reference TRBV2 and TRBJ1-2, reads EPEVTQTPSHQVTQMGQEVILRCVPISNHLYFYWYRQILGQKVEFLVSFYNNEISEKSEIFDDQFSVERPDGSNFTLKIRSTKLEDSAMYFCASSLLGGQDGYTFGSGTRLTVV.